The 20 T cell receptor beta chains below come from one sample, sequenced in a study of blood T cell repertoires in COVID-19. This table comes from immunoSEQ multiplex PCR, and its TCRdb copy is limited to in-frame clones, with some not included. This sample has 150,000 to 180,000 clones, with roughly nine tenths found just once. Sequencing input: peripheral blood. These receptors were collected from a woman aged 40 to 50 with acute or convalescent COVID-19.

The chain links TRBV5-1 to TRBJ2-7, with 9 bases lining up with TRBD1. This CDR3 has 14 amino acids. Germline-derived CDR1 and CDR2 are SGHRS and YFSETQ. With V trimmed by 4 bases and J by 7 bases, 9 bases remained unmatched. The CDR3 sequence: CASSLGQGSREQYF. As DNA, the CDR3 is TGCGCCAGCAGCCTAGGACAGGGGTCTCGAGAGCAGTACTTC.

The gene calls are TRBV5-1 and TRBJ2-2, with D possibly being TRBD2 (6 bases). Trimming took 5 bases from V and 7 from J, leaving 15 bases between them. The CDR3 loop spans 14 amino acids. Per the germline V gene, CDR1 is SGHRS and CDR2 is YFSETQ. The DNA of the CDR3 is TGCGCCAGCAGTGAGGGGACTGAATACGGGGAGCTGTTTTTT. Its translation: CASSEGTEYGELFF. The variable domain in full, with the rest retrieved from reference TRBV5-1 and TRBJ2-2, is KAGVTQTPRYLIKTRGQQVTLSCSPISGHRSVSWYQQTPGQGLQFLFEYFSETQRNKGNFPGRFSGRQFSNSRSEMNVSTLELGDSALYLCASSEGTEYGELFFGEGSRLTVL.

The chain recombines TRBV18 with TRBJ2-6; D is uncertain. This CDR3 region has 16 residues. The germline CDR1 and CDR2 sequences are KGHSH and LQKENI. V lost 3 bases, J lost 0 bases, and 9 bases lay in between. CDR3 sequence: CASSPFRFSGANVLTF. The CDR3 DNA reads as TGTGCCAGCTCACCGTTTCGGTTCTCTGGGGCCAACGTCCTGACTTTC.

The chain combines TRBV3-1 (or the pseudogene TRBV3-2) with TRBJ1-1; TRBD1 aligns across 9 bases. Trimming removed 6 bases from V and 5 bases from J; junction bases left unmatched: 16. The length of the CDR3 is 17 residues. Germline CDR1 reads LGHDT; CDR2 reads YNNKEL (reference sequence). The CDR3 loop reads CASSRSGTGFAVTEAFF. The CDR3, as DNA: TGTGCCAGCAGTCGCTCCGGGACAGGGTTCGCAGTAACTGAAGCTTTCTTT.

The rearrangement joins TRBV9 to TRBJ1-1; D remains ambiguous. CDR1 and CDR2 (germline): SGDLS, YYNGEE. CDR3 length: 17 residues. Trimming shortened V by 4 bases and J by 0 bases, and 19 bases separated the two germline ends. CDR3 DNA sequence: TGTGCCAGCAGCCCCGCCTCTAGGGTGCGGGTGAACACTGAAGCTTTCTTT. This gives the protein CASSPASRVRVNTEAFF.

Details on this clone: Relative to the germline gene, one junction end is altered; a read error may explain this. The chain uses TRBV15 and TRBJ2-7; D perhaps matches TRBD2 (5 bases). The CDR3 covers 15 residues. Germline V CDR1 and CDR2: LNHNV, YYDKDF (reference sequence). The DNA for the CDR3 is TGTGCCACCAGCAGAGATAGCGACGGCGCAGGTCCCCTTAGGTTC. Translating it yields CATSRDSDGAGPLRF.

This chain uses TRBV3-1 (or the pseudogene TRBV3-2) with TRBJ1-2, with 8 bases that match TRBD1. Trimming cost V 1 base and J 6 bases; bases outside gene matches: 13. The germline V gene has CDR1 LGHDT and CDR2 YNNKEL (reference sequence). The CDR3 extends over 17 amino acids. CDR3 in amino acids: CASSQGVLPGGVHGYTF. CDR3 bases: TGTGCCAGCAGCCAAGGTGTTCTGCCAGGGGGCGTCCATGGCTACACCTTC.

The rearrangement joins TRBV7-8 to TRBJ2-7; 7 bases agree with TRBD1. The CDR3 sequence is 14 residues long. Germline-derived CDR1 and CDR2 are SGHVS and FQNEAQ. With 3 bases clipped from V and 7 bases from J, the junction kept 9 bases outside the gene matches. The CDR3 nucleotides read TGTGCCAGCAGCTTCTCGAGGGGGCTATGGGAGCAGTACTTC. Translation gives CASSFSRGLWEQYF.

CDR3 nucleotides: TGTGCCAGTAGTATAGATCGGCCGGACAGGGGTTACACAGATACGCAGTATTTT. The encoded protein is CASSIDRPDRGYTDTQYF. This chain links TRBV19 with TRBJ2-3, with 9 bases matching TRBD1. CDR1 is LNHDA, CDR2 SQIVND, per germline (reference sequence). V lost 0 bases to trimming and J lost 2 bases; unmatched junction nucleotides: 9. This CDR3 is built from 18 residues.

The V and J genes are TRBV2 and TRBJ2-7; possibly TRBD2 for D (6 bases). V dropped 3 bases and J dropped 1 base, with 13 bases sitting between them. CDR1 and CDR2 from the germline V gene are SNHLY and FYNNEI. There are 15 residues in the CDR3. The CDR3 DNA reads as TGTGCCAGCAGTGACTGGGGAGGAAAATCCTACGAGCAGTACTTC. Protein sequence: CASSDWGGKSYEQYF.

The chain employs TRBV4-1 and TRBJ1-1, with unresolved D. V lost 0 bases to trimming and J lost 2 bases, with 10 bases between them. The CDR3 covers 15 residues. The germline gives CDR1 MGHRA, CDR2 YSYEKL. This CDR3 is CASSQDSTTNTEAFF. The CDR3 bases are TGCGCCAGCAGCCAAGATTCGACAACCAACACTGAAGCTTTCTTT.

The gene calls are TRBV27 and TRBJ1-1; D perhaps matches TRBD1 (6 bases). This CDR3 contains 17 residues. CDR1 is MNHEY, CDR2 SMNVEV, per germline (reference sequence). V lost 3 bases to trimming and J lost 1 base, with 18 bases between them. CDR3 amino acids: CASSFRRGVDRNTEAFF. The CDR3, as DNA: TGTGCCAGCAGTTTCCGTCGAGGGGTGGACAGGAACACTGAAGCTTTCTTT.

V is TRBV28 and J is TRBJ1-1, with D possibly being TRBD1 (6 bases). Germline values: CDR1 MDHEN, CDR2 SYDVKM. The ends were cut back, 5 bases at V and 7 bases at J, with 26 bases in the middle. The CDR3 length is 17 residues. CDR3 protein: CASSRTRETGSSGEAFF. In DNA, the CDR3 is TGTGCCAGCAGTCGAACGCGAGAGACAGGTTCTTCGGGTGAAGCTTTCTTT.

V is TRBV19 and J is TRBJ1-2, with D uncertain. Germline CDR1 reads LNHDA; CDR2 reads SQIVND (reference sequence). V was cut by 9 bases and J by 1 base, with 12 bases left in between. The CDR3 contains 13 residues. CDR3 sequence (DNA): TGTGCCAGCCAATGGAGTGTTAACTATGGCTACACCTTC. Translation gives CASQWSVNYGYTF.

The chain carries TRBV7-3 and TRBJ2-1, with D hard to call. CDR1 and CDR2 (germline): SGHTA, FQGTGA. CDR3 length equals 17 residues. Trimming removed 0 bases at V and 0 bases at J, with 12 bases between. CDR3 residues: CASSLTRSRNSYNEQFF. The CDR3 region has the DNA TGTGCCAGCAGCTTAACTAGGAGTAGGAACTCCTACAATGAGCAGTTCTTC. The full variable domain, with the rest looked up from reference TRBV7-3 and TRBJ2-1, is GAGVSQTPSNKVTEKGKYVELRCDPISGHTALYWYRQSLGQGPEFLIYFQGTGAADDSGLPNDRFFAVRPEGSVSTLKIQRTERGDSAVYLCASSLTRSRNSYNEQFFGPGTRLTVL.

V usage is TRBV4-1 and J usage is TRBJ1-3, with 7 bases identical to TRBD1. V lost 4 bases to trimming and J lost 4 bases; unmatched junction nucleotides: 7. CDR3 size: 15 residues. Germline CDR1 and CDR2: MGHRA and YSYEKL. This CDR3 is CASSPDRVSGNTIYF. In nucleotides, the CDR3 is TGCGCCAGCAGCCCAGACAGGGTGTCCGGAAACACCATATATTTT.

This chain uses TRBV7-3 with TRBJ2-2; D is possibly TRBD2 (6 bases). V was cut by 6 bases and J by 4 bases, with 9 bases left in between. In germline, CDR1 is SGHTA, CDR2 FQGTGA. The CDR3 totals 13 residues. CDR3 region: CASRATSTGELFF. The CDR3 nucleotides read TGTGCCAGCAGGGCGACTAGCACCGGGGAGCTGTTTTTT.

The chain joins TRBV13 to TRBJ2-1; maybe TRBD1 (5 bases). Trimming removed 1 base at V and 9 bases at J, with 10 bases between. The germline CDR1 and CDR2 sequences are PRHDT and FYEKMQ (reference sequence). This CDR3 has 13 residues. The CDR3 protein is CASSLDRGVEQFF. In DNA form, the CDR3 reads TGTGCCAGCAGCTTAGATAGGGGCGTTGAGCAGTTCTTC.

The genes are TRBV9 and TRBJ2-7; 9 nucleotides match TRBD1. The CDR3 extends over 15 amino acids. Germline-derived CDR1 and CDR2 are SGDLS and YYNGEE. V dropped 5 bases and J dropped 3; count of bases not matched to a gene: 9. Here the CDR3 DNA reads TGTGCCAGCAGTGCGGACAGGGGCATCGGCTACGAGCAGTACTTC. This gives the protein CASSADRGIGYEQYF.

CDR3: CASNLRADTEAFF. The CDR3 bases are TGTGCCAGCAACCTCAGGGCGGACACTGAAGCTTTCTTT. V gene TRBV7-9 combines with J gene TRBJ1-1, with a tentative D call TRBD1 (5 bases). Germline CDR1 is SEHNR and CDR2 is FQNEAQ (reference sequence). V was shortened by 7 bases and J by 3 bases, with 12 bases between the two germline ends. CDR3 size: 13 residues.